This TCR beta chain was captured in a study of shared clonotypes between healthy human individuals. Study findings and constraints: The sampled material consisted only of blood, and tissue repertoires are likely to differ.

This table comes from immunoSEQ multiplex PCR, and its TCRdb copy is limited to in-frame clones, with some not included. This sample has roughly 2.1 million clones, with 85% to 95% found just once. The CDR3 sequence is 13 residues long. Germline CDR1 MGHRA, CDR2 YSYEKL. V gave up 0 bases and J gave up 6 bases, with 6 bases separating them. Details on this clone: Its antigen is not known.

It was CD45RO-negative cells, positively selected for CCR7, that made up naive CD8 cells, with terminally differentiated effector memory CD45RA+ cells excluded. The V and J genes are TRBV4-1 and TRBJ2-1; D is ambiguous. The TCR comes from a young man in good health. Some clones in this sample may be carry-over from other donors' samples. The sample taken for sequencing was naive CD8+ T cells from PBMCs. The CDR3 loop reads CASSQEELNEQFF. The CDR3, as DNA: TGCGCCAGCAGCCAAGAGGAACTCAATGAGCAGTTCTTC.